This TCR beta chain came from a study of cytomegalovirus exposure and HLA in healthy donors. Turning to the study itself: Falling in the Caucasian-associated ancestry cluster were 81% of 398 genotyped donors.

With V trimmed by 2 bases and J by 7 bases, 11 bases remained unmatched. Germline V lookup: CDR1 MGHRA, CDR2 YSYEKL. CDR3 length: 15 residues. General study findings and limits: Reportedly, a later analysis found an Asian-associated ancestry cluster had fewer N-insertions than the roughly 670-donor mean. Later analysis suggested links between common viral pathogens and several top significant clusters. A later analysis linked a missense DCLRE1C variant to TCR beta V- and J-gene trimming.

Comments on this clone: Its antigen is as yet unknown.

The PCR contained 60 Vbeta and 13 Jbeta primers. The table came from immunoSEQ multiplex PCR; TCRdb's copy has only in-frame clones and leaves some out. The sample contains approximately 140,000 clones, 79% of which appear only once. The sequenced sample was PBMCs. This chain connects TRBV4-1 to TRBJ2-7; TRBD1 agrees at 7 bases. The clonotype comes from a man aged 45-65 years in good health and CMV-seropositive. DNA for the CDR3: TGCGCCAGCAGCCAACTCAGGACAGGTCATTGGGAGCAGTACTTC. Protein sequence: CASSQLRTGHWEQYF.